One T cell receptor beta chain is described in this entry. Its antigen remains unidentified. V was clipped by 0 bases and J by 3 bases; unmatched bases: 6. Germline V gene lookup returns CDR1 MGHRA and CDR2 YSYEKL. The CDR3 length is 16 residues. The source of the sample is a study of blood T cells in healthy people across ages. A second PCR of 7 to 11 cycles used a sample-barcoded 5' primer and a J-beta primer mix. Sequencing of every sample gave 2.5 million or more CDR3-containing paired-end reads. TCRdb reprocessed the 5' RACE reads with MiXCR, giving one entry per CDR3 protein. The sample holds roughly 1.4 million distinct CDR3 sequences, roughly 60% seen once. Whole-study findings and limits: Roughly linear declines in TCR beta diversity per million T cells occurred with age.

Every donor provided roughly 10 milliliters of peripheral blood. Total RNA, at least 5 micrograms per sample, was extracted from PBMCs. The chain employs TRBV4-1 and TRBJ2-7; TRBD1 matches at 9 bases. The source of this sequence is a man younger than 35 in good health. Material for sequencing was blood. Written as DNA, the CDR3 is TGCGCCAGCAGCCAAGACCCCGGGACAGGGTACTACGAGCAGTACTTC. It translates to CASSQDPGTGYYEQYF.